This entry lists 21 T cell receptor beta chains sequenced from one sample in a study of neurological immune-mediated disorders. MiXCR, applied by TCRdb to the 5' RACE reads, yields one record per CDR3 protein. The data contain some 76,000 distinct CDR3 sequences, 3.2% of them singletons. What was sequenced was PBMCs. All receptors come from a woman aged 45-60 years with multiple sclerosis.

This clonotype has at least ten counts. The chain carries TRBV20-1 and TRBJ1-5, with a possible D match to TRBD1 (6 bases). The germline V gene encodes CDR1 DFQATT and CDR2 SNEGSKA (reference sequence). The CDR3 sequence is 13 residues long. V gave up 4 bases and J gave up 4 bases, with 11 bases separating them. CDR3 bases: TGCAGTGCTAAGCCAGGGGAAAATCAGCCCCAGCATTTT. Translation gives CSAKPGENQPQHF.

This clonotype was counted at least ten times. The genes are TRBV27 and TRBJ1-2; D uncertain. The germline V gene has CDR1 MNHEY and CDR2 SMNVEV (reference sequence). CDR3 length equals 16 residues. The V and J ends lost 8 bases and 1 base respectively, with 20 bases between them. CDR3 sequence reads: CASGPTVETVNYGYTF. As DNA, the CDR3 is TGTGCCAGCGGGCCCACAGTAGAGACGGTTAACTATGGCTACACCTTC.

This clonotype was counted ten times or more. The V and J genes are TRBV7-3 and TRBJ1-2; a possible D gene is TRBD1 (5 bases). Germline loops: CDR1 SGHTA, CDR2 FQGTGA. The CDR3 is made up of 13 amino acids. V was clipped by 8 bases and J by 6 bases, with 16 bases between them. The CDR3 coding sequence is TGTGCCAGCGCGGTGGAGAAAGGGGATGGCTACACCTTC. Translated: CASAVEKGDGYTF.

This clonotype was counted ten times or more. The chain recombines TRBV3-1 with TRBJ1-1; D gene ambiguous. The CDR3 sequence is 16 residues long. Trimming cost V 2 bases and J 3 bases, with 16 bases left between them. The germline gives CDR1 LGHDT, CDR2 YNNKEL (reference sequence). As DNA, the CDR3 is TGTGCCAGCAGCCAAAATCGTGCGGTTTGGGACACTGAAGCTTTCTTT. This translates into CASSQNRAVWDTEAFF.

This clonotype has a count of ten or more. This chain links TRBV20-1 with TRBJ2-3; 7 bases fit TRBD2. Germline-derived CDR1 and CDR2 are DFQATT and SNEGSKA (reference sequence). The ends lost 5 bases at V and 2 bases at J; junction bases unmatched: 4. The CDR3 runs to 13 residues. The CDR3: CSAPRDYTDTQYF. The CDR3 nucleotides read TGCAGTGCTCCCCGGGACTACACAGATACGCAGTATTTT.

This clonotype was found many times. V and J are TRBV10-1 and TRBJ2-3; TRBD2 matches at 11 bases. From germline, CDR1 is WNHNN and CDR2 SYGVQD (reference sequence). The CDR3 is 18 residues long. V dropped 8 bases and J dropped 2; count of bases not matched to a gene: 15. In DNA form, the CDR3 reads TGCGCCAGCTCGAGCGGTAGCGGGAGGGCCTATTTCACAGATACGCAGTATTTT. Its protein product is CASSSGSGRAYFTDTQYF.

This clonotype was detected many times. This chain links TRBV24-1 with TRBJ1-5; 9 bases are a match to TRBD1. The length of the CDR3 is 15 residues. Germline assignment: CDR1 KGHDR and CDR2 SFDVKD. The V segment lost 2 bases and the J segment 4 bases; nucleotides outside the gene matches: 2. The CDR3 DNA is TGTGCCACCAGTGATTCAGACAGGGGGAATCAGCCCCAGCATTTT. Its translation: CATSDSDRGNQPQHF.

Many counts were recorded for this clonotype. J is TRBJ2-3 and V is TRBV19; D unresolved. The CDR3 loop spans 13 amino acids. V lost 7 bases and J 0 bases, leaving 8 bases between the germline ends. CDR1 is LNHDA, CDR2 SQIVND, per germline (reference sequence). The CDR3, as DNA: TGTGCCAGTATGGCCACTAGCACAGATACGCAGTATTTT. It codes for CASMATSTDTQYF.

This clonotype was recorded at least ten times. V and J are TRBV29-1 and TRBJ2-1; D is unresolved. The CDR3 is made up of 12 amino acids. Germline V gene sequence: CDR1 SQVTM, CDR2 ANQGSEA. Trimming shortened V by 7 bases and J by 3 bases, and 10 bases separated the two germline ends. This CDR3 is CSARPDYNEQFF. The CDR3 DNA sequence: TGCAGCGCTCGGCCCGACTACAATGAGCAGTTCTTC.

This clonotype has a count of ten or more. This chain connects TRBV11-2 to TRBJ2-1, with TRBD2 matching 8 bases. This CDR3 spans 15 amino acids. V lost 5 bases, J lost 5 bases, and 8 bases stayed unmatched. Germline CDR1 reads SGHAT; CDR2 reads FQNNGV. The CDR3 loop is CASSLTSGRHNEQFF. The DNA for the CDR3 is TGTGCCAGCAGCCTTACTAGCGGACGTCACAATGAGCAGTTCTTC.

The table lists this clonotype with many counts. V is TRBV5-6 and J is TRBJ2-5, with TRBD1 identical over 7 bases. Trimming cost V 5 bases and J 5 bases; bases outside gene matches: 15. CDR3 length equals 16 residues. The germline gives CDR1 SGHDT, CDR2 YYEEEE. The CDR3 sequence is CASSTPLGQISETQYF. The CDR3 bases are TGTGCCAGCAGTACACCTTTGGGACAGATCTCGGAGACCCAGTACTTC.

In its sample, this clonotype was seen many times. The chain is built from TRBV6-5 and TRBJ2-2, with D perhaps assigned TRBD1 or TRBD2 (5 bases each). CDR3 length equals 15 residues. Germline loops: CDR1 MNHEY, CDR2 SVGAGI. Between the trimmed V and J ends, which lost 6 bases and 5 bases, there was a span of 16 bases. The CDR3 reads CASSTRDLRTGELFF. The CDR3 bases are TGTGCCAGCAGCACCAGGGACCTTAGGACCGGGGAGCTGTTTTTT.

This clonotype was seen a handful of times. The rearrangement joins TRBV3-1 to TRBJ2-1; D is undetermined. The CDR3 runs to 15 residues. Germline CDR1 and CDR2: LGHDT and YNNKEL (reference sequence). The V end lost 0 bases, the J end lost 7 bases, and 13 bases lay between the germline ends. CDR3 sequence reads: CASSQDRMRRNEQFF. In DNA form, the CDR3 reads TGTGCCAGCAGCCAAGATAGGATGAGGCGTAATGAGCAGTTCTTC.

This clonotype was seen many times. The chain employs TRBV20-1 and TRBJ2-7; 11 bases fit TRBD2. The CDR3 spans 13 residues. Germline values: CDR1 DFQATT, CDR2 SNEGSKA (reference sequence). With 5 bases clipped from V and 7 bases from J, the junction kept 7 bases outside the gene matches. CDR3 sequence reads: CSAGSGRADEQYF. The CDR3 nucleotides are TGCAGTGCTGGTAGCGGGAGGGCCGATGAGCAGTACTTC.

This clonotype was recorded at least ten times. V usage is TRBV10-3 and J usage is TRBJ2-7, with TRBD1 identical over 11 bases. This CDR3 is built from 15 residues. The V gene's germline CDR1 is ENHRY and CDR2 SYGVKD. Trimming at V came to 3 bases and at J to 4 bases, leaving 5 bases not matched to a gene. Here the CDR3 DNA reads TGTGCCATCAGTGAAGGGACAGGGGGGGGATACGAGCAGTACTTC. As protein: CAISEGTGGGYEQYF.

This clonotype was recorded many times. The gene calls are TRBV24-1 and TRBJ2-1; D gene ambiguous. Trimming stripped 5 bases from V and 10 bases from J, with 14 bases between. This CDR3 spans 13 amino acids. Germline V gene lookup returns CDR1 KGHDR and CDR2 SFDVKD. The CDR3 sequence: CATSGTILWEQFF. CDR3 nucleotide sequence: TGTGCCACCAGTGGGACGATTTTATGGGAGCAGTTCTTC.

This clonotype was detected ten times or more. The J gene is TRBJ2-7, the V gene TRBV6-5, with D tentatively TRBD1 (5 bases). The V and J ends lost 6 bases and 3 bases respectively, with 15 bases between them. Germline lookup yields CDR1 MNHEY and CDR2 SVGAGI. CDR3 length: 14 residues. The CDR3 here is CASSPLGRVYEQYF. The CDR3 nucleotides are TGTGCCAGCAGCCCCCTGGGGCGCGTCTACGAGCAGTACTTC.

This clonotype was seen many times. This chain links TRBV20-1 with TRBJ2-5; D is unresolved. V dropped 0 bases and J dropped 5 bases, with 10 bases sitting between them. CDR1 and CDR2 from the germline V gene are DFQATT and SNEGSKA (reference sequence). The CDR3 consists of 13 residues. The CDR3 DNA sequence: TGCAGTGCTAGAGAGTCTCTATGGGAGACCCAGTACTTC. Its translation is CSARESLWETQYF.

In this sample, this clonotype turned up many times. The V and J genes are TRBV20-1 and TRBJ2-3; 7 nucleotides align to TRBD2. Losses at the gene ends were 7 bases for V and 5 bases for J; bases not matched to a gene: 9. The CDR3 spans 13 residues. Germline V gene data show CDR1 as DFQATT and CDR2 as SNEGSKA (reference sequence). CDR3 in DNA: TGCAGTGGAGGCGGGAGCTTAATAGATACGCAGTATTTT. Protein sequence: CSGGGSLIDTQYF.

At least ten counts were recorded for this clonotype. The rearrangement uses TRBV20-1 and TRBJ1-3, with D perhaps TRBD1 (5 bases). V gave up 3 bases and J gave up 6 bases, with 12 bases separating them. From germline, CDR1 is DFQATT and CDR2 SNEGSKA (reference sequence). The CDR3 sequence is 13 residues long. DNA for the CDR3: TGCAGTGCTAGGGGGCAGGGTGCAAACACCATATATTTT. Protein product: CSARGQGANTIYF.

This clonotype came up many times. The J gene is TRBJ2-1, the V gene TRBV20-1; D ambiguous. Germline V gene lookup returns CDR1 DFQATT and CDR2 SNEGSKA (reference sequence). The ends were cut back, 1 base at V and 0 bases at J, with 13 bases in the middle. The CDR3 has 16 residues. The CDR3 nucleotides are TGCAGTGCTAGAGGCCCGTCCCCGGGCTCCTACAATGAGCAGTTCTTC. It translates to CSARGPSPGSYNEQFF.